The T cell receptor (beta chain) described here comes from a study of beta chain features in type 1 diabetes. Study context: Patients were similar to healthy donors in age and gender (as well as in cell yields). Across every sample, roughly 100 million sorted cells were examined in total.

Overall study findings and caveats: It was among patients, rather than healthy donors, that naive, central memory and Treg TCRB repertoires appeared more similar.

V lost 4 bases, J lost 8 bases, and 6 bases stayed unmatched. The CDR3 consists of 13 residues. Germline values: CDR1 SGHDN, CDR2 FVKESK. Of note for this clone: Its antigen is unknown.

Reverse transcribing all isolated RNA meant expressed TCRB transcripts were sequenced. Here immunoSEQ multiplex PCR was the method, and the copy in TCRdb shows in-frame clones only, minus some. The sample records hundreds of thousands of clones, 15% to 20% being singletons. The source material was naive CD4+ T cells from blood. The source of this sequence is a woman aged 18 to 35 in good health. The chain links TRBV14 to TRBJ1-2, with 8 bases that match TRBD1. As DNA, the CDR3 is TGTGCCAGCAGCCTTAGGACAGGGACAGGCTACACCTTC. This translates into CASSLRTGTGYTF. Using reference TRBV14 and TRBJ1-2 for the parts outside the CDR3, the full variable domain is EAGVTQFPSHSVIEKGQTVTLRCDPISGHDNLYWYRRVMGKEIKFLLHFVKESKQDESGMPNNRFLAERTGGTYSTLKVQPAELEDSGVYFCASSLRTGTGYTFGSGTRLTVV.